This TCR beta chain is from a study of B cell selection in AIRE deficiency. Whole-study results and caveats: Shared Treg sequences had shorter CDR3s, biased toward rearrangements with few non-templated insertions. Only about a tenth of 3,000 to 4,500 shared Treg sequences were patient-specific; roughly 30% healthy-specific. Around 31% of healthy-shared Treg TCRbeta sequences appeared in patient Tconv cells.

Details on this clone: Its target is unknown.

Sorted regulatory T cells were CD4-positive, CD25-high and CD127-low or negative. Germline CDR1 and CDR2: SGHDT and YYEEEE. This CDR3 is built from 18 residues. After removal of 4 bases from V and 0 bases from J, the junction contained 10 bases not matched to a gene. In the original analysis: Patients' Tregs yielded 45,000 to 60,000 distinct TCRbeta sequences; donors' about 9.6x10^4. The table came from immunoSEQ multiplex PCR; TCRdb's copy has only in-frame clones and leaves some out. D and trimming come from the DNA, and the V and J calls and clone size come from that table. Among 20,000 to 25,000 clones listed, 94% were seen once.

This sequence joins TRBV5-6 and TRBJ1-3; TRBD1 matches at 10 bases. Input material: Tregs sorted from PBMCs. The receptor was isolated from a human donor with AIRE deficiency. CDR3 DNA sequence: TGTGCCAGCAGCGAAGTCTGGGACAGGGGAAGCTCTGGAAACACCATATATTTT. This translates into CASSEVWDRGSSGNTIYF.